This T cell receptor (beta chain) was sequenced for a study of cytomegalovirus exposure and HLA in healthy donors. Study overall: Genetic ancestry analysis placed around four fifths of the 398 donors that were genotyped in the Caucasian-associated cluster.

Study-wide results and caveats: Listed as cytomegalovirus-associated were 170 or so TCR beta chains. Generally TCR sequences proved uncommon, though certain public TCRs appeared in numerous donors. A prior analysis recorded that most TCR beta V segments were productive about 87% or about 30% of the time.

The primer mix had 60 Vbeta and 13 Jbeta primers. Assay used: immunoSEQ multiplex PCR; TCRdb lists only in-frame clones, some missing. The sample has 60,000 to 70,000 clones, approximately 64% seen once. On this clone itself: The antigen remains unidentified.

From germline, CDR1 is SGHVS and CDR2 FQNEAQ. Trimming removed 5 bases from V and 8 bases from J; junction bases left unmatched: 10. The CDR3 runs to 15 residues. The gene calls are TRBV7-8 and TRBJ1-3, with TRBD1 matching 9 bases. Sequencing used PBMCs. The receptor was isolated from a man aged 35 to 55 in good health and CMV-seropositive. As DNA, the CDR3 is TGTGCCAGCAGCGCCCAGACAGGGGGGTTGGACACCATATATTTT. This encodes CASSAQTGGLDTIYF.